A selection of T cell receptor beta chains follows, all from one sample in a study of siplizumab effects on memory and regulatory T cells. Profiling relied on immunoSEQ multiplex PCR, and the TCRdb table lists in-frame clones only, not all of them. The sample consists of about 100,000 clones, 94% of them appearing once. Input material: Tregs sorted from blood. These receptor sequences come from a human donor in good health. CDR3s include the opening cysteine and the closing phenylalanine or tryptophan. Each record gives: J gene, V gene, clone size, D gene, CDR3 protein, CDR3 DNA. D genes are given only for firm matches. Part of the rows lack a size; the others show once, few, many or a class for expanded clones.

j_call: TRBJ2-7; v_call: TRBV30; clone_size: -; d_call: -; cdr3_aa: CAFSGGYEQYF; cdr3_nt: TGTGCCTTTAGTGGGGGGTACGAGCAGTACTTC
j_call: TRBJ2-1; v_call: TRBV11-2; clone_size: -; d_call: -; cdr3_aa: CASRTSTRPYNEQFF; cdr3_nt: TGTGCCAGCAGGACTTCTACTCGACCCTACAATGAGCAGTTCTTC
j_call: TRBJ1-1; v_call: TRBV19; clone_size: -; d_call: TRBD1; cdr3_aa: CASSILTGGPLPEAFF; cdr3_nt: TGTGCCAGTAGTATACTTACAGGGGGGCCTCTCCCTGAAGCTTTCTTT
j_call: TRBJ2-1; v_call: TRBV19; clone_size: -; d_call: -; cdr3_aa: CASSTFSGSSYNEQFF; cdr3_nt: TGTGCCAGTAGTACGTTTAGCGGAAGCTCCTACAATGAGCAGTTCTTC
j_call: TRBJ2-5; v_call: TRBV28; clone_size: -; d_call: TRBD2; cdr3_aa: CASSLTGLAGGYQYF; cdr3_nt: TGTGCCAGCAGTCTTACGGGACTAGCGGGAGGGTACCAGTACTTC
j_call: TRBJ1-1; v_call: TRBV28; clone_size: -; d_call: -; cdr3_aa: CASRFLTSGAFF; cdr3_nt: TGTGCCAGCAGGTTCCTGACCTCTGGGGCTTTCTTT
j_call: TRBJ2-1; v_call: TRBV9; clone_size: -; d_call: -; cdr3_aa: CASNPDGLTTIYNEQFF; cdr3_nt: TGTGCCAGCAATCCGGACGGACTGACAACAATTTACAATGAGCAGTTCTTC
j_call: TRBJ1-3; v_call: TRBV9; clone_size: -; d_call: -; cdr3_aa: CASSVGRHSGNTIYF; cdr3_nt: TGTGCCAGCAGCGTGGGCCGCCACTCTGGAAACACCATATATTTT
j_call: TRBJ2-7; v_call: TRBV18; clone_size: -; d_call: -; cdr3_aa: CASSPSRGESYEQYF; cdr3_nt: TGTGCCAGCTCACCATCTAGGGGGGAGTCCTACGAGCAGTACTTC
j_call: TRBJ2-1; v_call: TRBV5-1; clone_size: -; d_call: TRBD2; cdr3_aa: CASSLGRLAGDSQFF; cdr3_nt: TGCGCCAGCAGCTTGGGCAGGTTAGCGGGAGATTCTCAGTTCTTC
j_call: TRBJ2-3; v_call: TRBV11-2; clone_size: -; d_call: -; cdr3_aa: CASSFSTGTDTQYF; cdr3_nt: TGTGCCAGCAGCTTTAGTACGGGCACAGATACGCAGTATTTT
j_call: TRBJ1-1; v_call: TRBV29-1; clone_size: -; d_call: TRBD1; cdr3_aa: CSVVTGGGKEAFF; cdr3_nt: TGCAGCGTTGTCACAGGGGGCGGAAAGGAAGCTTTCTTT
j_call: TRBJ1-1; v_call: TRBV11-2; clone_size: -; d_call: -; cdr3_aa: CASSLDFNTEAFF; cdr3_nt: TGTGCCAGCAGCTTAGATTTCAACACTGAAGCTTTCTTT
j_call: TRBJ1-5; v_call: TRBV19; clone_size: few; d_call: TRBD1; cdr3_aa: CASGEQGVHQPQHF; cdr3_nt: TGTGCCAGTGGCGAACAGGGGGTCCATCAGCCCCAGCATTTT
j_call: TRBJ2-7; v_call: TRBV10-3; clone_size: -; d_call: TRBD1; cdr3_aa: CAISDPPGQGYYEQYF; cdr3_nt: TGTGCCATCAGTGACCCCCCGGGACAGGGATACTACGAGCAGTACTTC
j_call: TRBJ2-4; v_call: TRBV14; clone_size: -; d_call: -; cdr3_aa: CASSQVYRDRNIQYF; cdr3_nt: TGTGCCAGCAGCCAAGTTTACAGGGATCGGAACATTCAGTACTTC
j_call: TRBJ2-3; v_call: TRBV9; clone_size: -; d_call: TRBD2; cdr3_aa: CASSAKPGLAGDYLTDTQYF; cdr3_nt: TGTGCCAGCAGCGCCAAACCGGGACTAGCGGGAGACTACCTCACAGATACGCAGTATTTT
j_call: TRBJ2-2; v_call: TRBV12-5; clone_size: -; d_call: TRBD2; cdr3_aa: CASGTGGNTGELFF; cdr3_nt: TGTGCTAGTGGGACGGGAGGGAACACCGGGGAGCTGTTTTTT
j_call: TRBJ1-1; v_call: TRBV5-1; clone_size: -; d_call: TRBD1; cdr3_aa: CASTPGQGNTEAFF; cdr3_nt: TGCGCCAGTACACCGGGACAGGGGAACACTGAAGCTTTCTTT
j_call: TRBJ2-7; v_call: TRBV7-2; clone_size: -; d_call: -; cdr3_aa: CASSLRSGYEQYF; cdr3_nt: TGTGCCAGCAGCTTACGGTCAGGCTACGAGCAGTACTTC
j_call: TRBJ1-2; v_call: TRBV28; clone_size: -; d_call: TRBD1; cdr3_aa: CASSRTGRVYGYTF; cdr3_nt: TGTGCCAGCAGTCGGACAGGGCGCGTCTATGGCTACACCTTC
j_call: TRBJ1-1; v_call: TRBV21-1; clone_size: -; d_call: -; cdr3_aa: CASSKGPSPDGYIQVRTEAFF; cdr3_nt: TGTGCCAGCAGCAAAGGGCCATCACCGGACGGTTACATCCAGGTACGCACTGAAGCTTTCTTT
j_call: TRBJ2-1; v_call: TRBV5-4; clone_size: -; d_call: -; cdr3_aa: CASSLLVGTEAYNEQFF; cdr3_nt: TGTGCCAGCAGCTTGCTGGTAGGGACGGAGGCCTACAATGAGCAGTTCTTC
j_call: TRBJ2-3; v_call: TRBV4-1; clone_size: -; d_call: -; cdr3_aa: CASSPRRTRGTDTQYF; cdr3_nt: TGCGCCAGCAGCCCACGTAGGACCAGGGGCACAGATACGCAGTATTTT
j_call: TRBJ2-3; v_call: TRBV10-2; clone_size: -; d_call: -; cdr3_aa: CASALGQNADTQYF; cdr3_nt: TGCGCCAGCGCGCTTGGACAAAACGCAGATACGCAGTATTTT
j_call: TRBJ1-1; v_call: TRBV9; clone_size: -; d_call: -; cdr3_aa: CASSVEGRSNTEAFF; cdr3_nt: TGTGCCAGCAGCGTAGAGGGTAGATCGAACACTGAAGCTTTCTTT
j_call: TRBJ2-3; v_call: TRBV10-3; clone_size: -; d_call: TRBD2; cdr3_aa: CAISSLAGVLDTQYF; cdr3_nt: TGTGCCATCAGCTCCCTAGCGGGAGTATTAGATACGCAGTATTTT
j_call: TRBJ1-1; v_call: TRBV11-2; clone_size: -; d_call: -; cdr3_aa: CASSLKGMNTEAFF; cdr3_nt: TGTGCCAGCAGCTTGAAGGGGATGAACACTGAAGCTTTCTTT
j_call: TRBJ2-2; v_call: TRBV5-1; clone_size: -; d_call: -; cdr3_aa: CASSSRGSNTGELFF; cdr3_nt: TGCGCCAGCAGCTCCCGTGGATCGAACACCGGGGAGCTGTTTTTT
j_call: TRBJ1-5; v_call: TRBV11-2; clone_size: -; d_call: -; cdr3_aa: CASSSYSNQPQHF; cdr3_nt: TGTGCCAGCAGTTCTTATAGCAATCAGCCCCAGCATTTT
j_call: TRBJ1-5; v_call: TRBV27; clone_size: -; d_call: TRBD1; cdr3_aa: CASSRDRVNQPQHF; cdr3_nt: TGTGCCAGCAGTCGGGACAGAGTTAATCAGCCCCAGCATTTT
j_call: TRBJ2-3; v_call: TRBV18; clone_size: -; d_call: -; cdr3_aa: CAILLAGTQYF; cdr3_nt: TGTGCCATTCTCCTGGCAGGTACGCAGTATTTT
j_call: TRBJ1-4; v_call: TRBV11-2; clone_size: once; d_call: -; cdr3_aa: CASSLAGVVGEKLFF; cdr3_nt: TGTGCCAGCAGCTTAGCGGGGGTGGTTGGTGAAAAACTGTTTTTT
j_call: TRBJ2-3; v_call: TRBV7-3; clone_size: -; d_call: -; cdr3_aa: CASRSSPGSTDTQYF; cdr3_nt: TGTGCCAGCAGATCTAGTCCGGGCAGCACAGATACGCAGTATTTT
j_call: TRBJ2-3; v_call: TRBV2; clone_size: -; d_call: -; cdr3_aa: CASSVRGGTLDTQYF; cdr3_nt: TGTGCCAGCAGTGTTCGGGGTGGGACCCTGGATACGCAGTATTTT
j_call: TRBJ2-5; v_call: TRBV11-3; clone_size: -; d_call: -; cdr3_aa: CASSSLRGTQYF; cdr3_nt: TGTGCCAGCAGCTCCCTAAGGGGGACCCAGTACTTC
j_call: TRBJ1-1; v_call: TRBV29-1; clone_size: -; d_call: TRBD1; cdr3_aa: CSVGRDRGISEAFF; cdr3_nt: TGCAGCGTTGGGAGGGACAGGGGTATTTCCGAAGCTTTCTTT
j_call: TRBJ2-3; v_call: TRBV6-1; clone_size: -; d_call: -; cdr3_aa: CASTTYTDTQYF; cdr3_nt: TGTGCCAGCACTACTTACACAGATACGCAGTATTTT
j_call: TRBJ2-2; v_call: TRBV5-1; clone_size: -; d_call: TRBD1; cdr3_aa: CASSMGQANTGELFF; cdr3_nt: TGCGCCAGCAGCATGGGACAGGCGAACACCGGGGAGCTGTTTTTT
j_call: TRBJ1-2; v_call: TRBV4-2; clone_size: once; d_call: TRBD1; cdr3_aa: CASSPRDRGRYGYTF; cdr3_nt: TGTGCCAGCAGCCCGAGGGACAGGGGGAGATATGGCTACACCTTC
j_call: TRBJ2-1; v_call: TRBV28; clone_size: -; d_call: -; cdr3_aa: CATRDSPRDNEQFF; cdr3_nt: TGTGCCACCCGGGACTCCCCAAGGGACAATGAGCAGTTCTTC
j_call: TRBJ1-5; v_call: TRBV28; clone_size: -; d_call: -; cdr3_aa: CASTQRGNQPQHF; cdr3_nt: TGTGCCAGCACCCAGAGGGGCAATCAGCCCCAGCATTTT
j_call: TRBJ2-7; v_call: TRBV6-1; clone_size: -; d_call: -; cdr3_aa: CANGAGYEQYF; cdr3_nt: TGTGCCAACGGAGCGGGCTACGAGCAGTACTTC
j_call: TRBJ1-1; v_call: TRBV9; clone_size: -; d_call: TRBD1; cdr3_aa: CASSQGASNTEAFF; cdr3_nt: TGTGCCAGCTCCCAGGGGGCGTCGAACACTGAAGCTTTCTTT
j_call: TRBJ1-3; v_call: TRBV6-6; clone_size: few; d_call: -; cdr3_aa: CASYNWGSSGNTIYF; cdr3_nt: TGTGCCAGTTATAATTGGGGGTCCTCTGGAAACACCATATATTTT
j_call: TRBJ2-1; v_call: TRBV28; clone_size: -; d_call: TRBD2; cdr3_aa: CASSSSGTSFVEQFF; cdr3_nt: TGTGCCAGCAGTTCGTCCGGGACTAGTTTCGTTGAGCAGTTCTTC
j_call: TRBJ2-7; v_call: TRBV28; clone_size: -; d_call: TRBD2; cdr3_aa: CASNRKRGRGEDYEQYF; cdr3_nt: TGTGCCAGCAACAGAAAAAGGGGCCGGGGGGAGGACTACGAGCAGTACTTC
j_call: TRBJ2-1; v_call: TRBV7-3; clone_size: -; d_call: TRBD2; cdr3_aa: CASSESGRASNEQFF; cdr3_nt: TGTGCCAGCAGCGAAAGCGGGAGGGCCTCAAATGAGCAGTTCTTC
j_call: TRBJ1-1; v_call: TRBV5-1; clone_size: -; d_call: -; cdr3_aa: CASSFAVGSLNTEAFF; cdr3_nt: TGCGCCAGCAGCTTTGCGGTCGGATCCTTGAACACTGAAGCTTTCTTT
j_call: TRBJ2-3; v_call: TRBV29-1; clone_size: -; d_call: TRBD2; cdr3_aa: CSARLLAGGRRQYF; cdr3_nt: TGCAGCGCCCGATTATTAGCGGGAGGGCGTCGGCAGTATTTT
j_call: TRBJ2-1; v_call: TRBV6-1; clone_size: -; d_call: -; cdr3_aa: CASSEAVLPRPYNEQFF; cdr3_nt: TGTGCCAGCAGTGAAGCGGTTCTGCCCCGGCCCTACAATGAGCAGTTCTTC